This T cell receptor (beta chain) originates from a study of cytomegalovirus exposure and HLA in healthy donors (dated by TCRdb to about 2017). General notes on the study: In an earlier analysis of approximately 640 of the donors, approximately 300 Gb of sequence data and some 120 million unique TCR beta sequences from about 190 million T cells were reported. Approximately 310 gigabases of sequencing data and roughly 81 million unique TCR sequences made up an early release that covered several hundred HLA-typed donors. Of the 398 genotyped donors, around 81% fell in the genetic ancestry cluster associated with self-reported Caucasian donors. The study aimed to test whether signatures of past pathogen exposure could be identified by cataloging public T cell receptors. The T cell repertoires of 666 subjects were profiled by immunosequencing and related to cytomegalovirus serostatus. Besides the first cohort of roughly 640 subjects, a separate validation cohort made up of roughly 120 different subjects was used. The study combined high-throughput TCR immunosequencing, statistical association of individual TCRs with disease status, and machine learning to predict cytomegalovirus infection status. A later analysis re-analyzed previously published TCR beta repertoires from several hundred donors and added high-resolution HLA genotyping to study TCR occurrence patterns. In the later analysis, no new phenotypic data were used to find candidate immune exposures; instead, reliance was placed on TCR beta sequences and their occurrence across donors. An earlier analysis of several hundred of the donors applied high-throughput TCR beta sequencing to assess whether each TCR beta V gene segment acted as functional or pseudogenic. Donor age, sex, ethnicity and CMV serostatus were collected together with the repertoire data. Genome-wide SNP genotypes for about 60% of the roughly 670 donors were used in a later genetic analysis, which treated that subset as a discovery cohort. All discovery cohort repertoires had been generated using a single sequencing platform. HLA typing included class I and class II loci at four-digit resolution. Typing coverage differed by locus: A, B, C, DRB1 and DQB1 were typed in about 620-640 donors, DQA1 in about 560, DPA1 in approximately 610, and DPB1 in around 490. Four to six DR-DQ haplotypes were handled as single units for association and clustering, since linkage in the cohort was strong. Among around 400 genotyped donors of the cohort, an average of around 250,000 unique TCR beta nucleotide sequences was sequenced per donor, of which 15% to 20% were non-productive. Points the paper makes about the study in general: Most CMV-associated TCR beta chains appeared to be HLA-restricted in a later analysis, and the HLA associations seemed to be driven largely by CMV exposure. A total of roughly 160 TCR beta chains were listed by the study as associated with cytomegalovirus. According to a later analysis, TCR association rates differed among HLA loci, with DRB1 alleles showing the most associated TCRs and HLA-C alleles showing the fewest. While some public TCRs were present in many individuals, most TCR sequences turned up only very rarely across donors. The 87-base-pair reads could not distinguish some IMGT-functional V segments, including TRBV6-2 and TRBV6-3, so those segments were excluded. In an earlier analysis of more than 500 of the donors, most TCR beta V segments appeared in productive rearrangements about 87% or about 30% of the time, broadly matching IMGT annotations. The authors suggested that the approach could potentially be extended to other disease states and immunological phenotypes. The cohort was sequenced for TCR beta chains only, and without alpha or paired-chain data the features that could be detected were limited. In a later analysis, around 15,000 TCR beta sequences were associated with specific HLA alleles at a false discovery rate of 0.05. Correlated functional status among segregating V segments might reflect linkage disequilibrium, but an unknown experimental factor could not be ruled out. Assigning TCR associations to individual alleles was difficult when HLA alleles, especially DR and DQ, strongly co-occurred. The earlier analysis of almost 600 of the donors excluded roughly 17 rarely observed V segments, including chromosome 9 orphons, because counts were too low. A further reported finding was that TCR beta sequences accurately predicted the HLA-A and HLA-B alleles for most subjects in the first cohort. For the cohort, immune exposure information was limited to CMV serostatus. In a later analysis, HLA-associated TCR beta chains showed more clonal expansion and lower generation probabilities than non-associated chains that were equally common. In both the original and validation cohorts, the classifier was reported to diagnose cytomegalovirus status with high specificity and sensitivity. A later genetic analysis associated a missense DCLRE1C variant with V-gene and J-gene trimming of TCR beta chains, and an independent cohort replicated the association. Three of the identified cytomegalovirus-associated TCR beta chains were confirmed in vitro to be specific for cytomegalovirus antigens. Because HLA typing was unavailable for some donors at each locus, only the typed subset was used in association tests. Sequencing depth was assumed to be roughly uniform across donors in the presence/absence analyses, though that assumption may not hold. A cluster of highly shared sequence variants was judged likely to be a technical artifact of the sequencing pipeline. A later analysis reported that several top co-occurrence clusters appeared linked to parvovirus B19, influenza, CMV and Epstein-Barr virus. A later genetic analysis reported fewer N-insertions in productive TCRs among donors in an Asian-associated ancestry cluster than the 666-donor mean.

The library was generated by the immunoSEQ multiplex PCR assay. For the multiplex PCR, a mixture combining 60 forward primers for TCR Vbeta segments and 13 reverse primers for TCR Jbeta segments was used. The CDR3 region of rearranged TCR beta genes was amplified from genomic DNA with a multiplex PCR assay. Amplified TCR beta libraries were sequenced as 87-base-pair reads on the Illumina HiSeq System. In the source study's methods: Across the 666 repertoires, a later analysis counted some 80 million unique TCR beta chains, 8.5 million to 12 million of which were shared by at least two donors. To remove PCR and sequencing errors, raw reads were error-corrected and collapsed into unique sequences using a nearest-neighbor algorithm that merged closely related sequences. CDR3 sequences were aligned to IMGT reference sequences to assign V, D and J gene segments. For a sequence to be retained, at least a six-nucleotide match to both a V gene segment and a J gene segment was required. Rearrangements were classified as productive when the CDR3 lacked stop codons and remained in frame with V and J, and all other rearrangements were classified as non-productive. CDR3 was defined according to IMGT convention as the region running from the second conserved V-encoded cysteine to the conserved J-encoded phenylalanine. The earlier analysis of some 550 of the donors excluded any sequence lacking an unambiguous match to a single V gene segment. An earlier analysis of a few hundred of the donors called V segments functional above 56.7% productive rearrangements and segregating when the between-donor standard deviation exceeded 5%. To diagnose cytomegalovirus status from the catalog of TCR beta chain sequences, a statistical classification framework was built. In a later analysis, TCR nucleotide sequences were compared against IMGT/GENE-DB human TR gene sequences so that V and J genes could be assigned. The TCRdist pipeline was used in a later analysis to assign CDR3 sequences and most-parsimonious VDJ recombination scenarios. In a later analysis, each TCR beta chain was defined by its CDR3 amino acid sequence together with its V-gene family, and reads without a unique V-gene family were excluded. In a later analysis, approximately 590 highly shared, low-generation-probability nucleotide sequences were removed to address suspected cross-contamination and a sequencing artifact. For each public chain, a later analysis derived a clonal expansion index from normalized ranks of inferred template counts within each repertoire. In a later analysis, generation probabilities were computed with a VDJ recombination model fitted to out-of-frame rearrangements, and the resulting probabilities were checked against IGoR. Hypergeometric tests were used in a later analysis to score TCR-TCR, TCR-HLA and TCR-CMV co-occurrence, with a repertoire-size bias correction applied to the TCR pairs. To estimate false discovery rates, a later analysis permuted the HLA or CMV assignments 20 times. In a later analysis, co-occurring TCRs were grouped using DBSCAN, and TCRdist sequence similarity was added for clustering within HLA-allele-positive subsets. Repertoires with fewer than 30,000 or more than 120,000 public chains, plus five repertoires with anomalous nucleotide sharing, were excluded from co-occurrence clustering. TCRdb carries this immuneACCESS record with in-frame sequences only. Its versions omit some clonotypes, under half of them owing to an unresolved V gene in the studies checked, with the rest unexplained. D and trimming come from the DNA, and the V and J calls and clone size come from that table. This sample is represented by approximately 100,000 clones; 55% to 65% of them were singletons. Clones ranked in the top ten supply 3.8% of the sample.

The cohort consisted of fewer than 700 healthy bone marrow donors. All cohort members were sampled while nominally healthy, although unrecorded immune exposures were likely present. The donor was CMV seropositive and was included in the group of 250 to 350 seropositive cohort members. A peripheral blood sample was collected from each donor, and TCR beta sequencing was performed on peripheral blood mononuclear cells. The Qiagen DNeasy Blood Extraction Kit was used to extract genomic DNA from the blood cell samples. Measured from the cysteine to the phenylalanine, the CDR3 is 16 residues long. The CDR3 DNA has 48 bases and is translated from base 1. The junction shows trimming of 4 bases on V and 2 bases on J, and the gene matches do not reach 8 bases of it. CDR1 SGHRS and CDR2 YFSETQ are derived from the germline V gene. Worth noting for this clone: Its antigen is currently not known. No base quality values were provided; no much bigger clone lies one nucleotide off.

The sequenced sample was PBMCs. The chain was built from TRBV5-1 and TRBJ1-3, and 8 junctional nucleotides match TRBD1. This sequence was found in a young man in good health and CMV-seropositive. The CDR3 is CASSQRKDRAGNTIYF. The DNA sequence is TGCGCCAGCAGCCAAAGAAAGGACAGGGCTGGAAACACCATATATTTT.